This TCR beta chain was sequenced for a study of cytomegalovirus exposure and HLA in healthy donors. Study outcomes and limitations: There were a few CMV-associated chains whose specificity for CMV antigens was confirmed in vitro. There were 150 to 200 TCR beta chains listed as cytomegalovirus-associated.

The repertoire was sequenced with immunoSEQ multiplex PCR; TCRdb's copy has only in-frame clones and lacks some. In the table there are some 120,000 clones, 95% to 97% of which are singletons. The approximately 130-subject validation cohort, separate from the approximately 640-subject first cohort, included the donors. In the case of this clone: The antigen remains unidentified.

The germline CDR1 and CDR2 sequences are LNHDA and SQIVND (reference sequence). The junction had 3 bases not matched to a gene; V was cut back by 1 base and J by 9 bases. This CDR3 region has 13 residues. V and J are TRBV19 and TRBJ2-1, with TRBD2 matching 7 bases. The receptor was isolated from a man between 18 and 35 years old in good health and CMV-seronegative. The specimen was PBMCs. In nucleotides, the CDR3 is TGTGCCAGTAGTATAGCGCTAGCGGCTGAGCAGTTCTTC. It encodes CASSIALAAEQFF.